This passage covers 23 T cell receptor beta chains from one sample sequenced in a study of beta chain features in type 1 diabetes. The authors reverse transcribed all of the isolated RNA, so sequencing captured expressed TCRB transcripts. Assay: immunoSEQ multiplex PCR; the TCRdb copy retains only in-frame clones and omits some. The sample shows 300,000 to 350,000 clones, roughly 8% of them seen only once. Sequences were obtained from central memory CD4+ T cells from blood. These receptors came from a woman aged 18-29 years in good health.

The chain employs TRBV5-1 and TRBJ2-1; 7 nucleotides agree with TRBD1. Germline V CDR1 and CDR2: SGHRS, YFSETQ. The trim removed 6 bases at V and 2 bases at J, leaving 5 bases unmatched. This CDR3 contains 14 residues. CDR3 protein: CASTRQGPYNEQFF. In DNA form, the CDR3 reads TGCGCCAGCACCAGACAGGGCCCCTACAATGAGCAGTTCTTC.

This clone came up a few times. The J gene is TRBJ2-5, the V gene TRBV4-2, with 11 nucleotides matching TRBD2. The CDR3 length is 18 residues. Germline loops: CDR1 LGHNA, CDR2 YNFKEQ. V dropped 5 bases and J dropped 2; count of bases not matched to a gene: 13. Here the CDR3 reads CASSFRVAGGGGQETQYF. The CDR3 DNA reads as TGTGCCAGCAGCTTCCGGGTAGCGGGAGGGGGTGGGCAAGAGACCCAGTACTTC.

The CDR3 reads CASSEVFLGTLAKNIQYF. The CDR3 nucleotides are TGTGCCAGCAGTGAAGTTTTTCTCGGGACCCTAGCCAAAAACATTCAGTACTTC. The chain uses TRBV6-1 and TRBJ2-4; D may correspond to TRBD1 or TRBD2 (5 bases each). V gave up 1 base and J gave up 0 bases, with 16 bases separating them. The CDR3 totals 18 residues. Germline CDR1 MNHNS, CDR2 SASEGT.

This clone has a handful of counts. The DNA for the CDR3 is TGCGCCAGCAGCCAAGATTTAAATTATAGGGGAGGCGAGCAGTACTTC. This encodes CASSQDLNYRGGEQYF. The chain has TRBV4-3 and TRBJ2-5; possible D gene TRBD2, 6 bases. Matching the DNA end better, TRBJ2-7 makes the J call doubtful. The CDR3 sequence is 16 residues long. In germline, CDR1 is LGHNA, CDR2 YSLEER.

V gene TRBV11-1 combines with J gene TRBJ2-3, with D tentatively TRBD2 (6 bases). The V and J ends lost 3 bases and 2 bases respectively, with 15 bases between them. CDR1 SGHAT and CDR2 FQDESV come from the germline V gene (reference sequence). This CDR3 contains 16 residues. In nucleotides, the CDR3 is TGTGCCAGCAGCTTCGAGGCGGGAAAGTACACAGATACGCAGTATTTT. Translating gives CASSFEAGKYTDTQYF.

This clone was seen a few times. The chain joins TRBV6-5 to TRBJ2-5, with D perhaps matching TRBD2 (6 bases). From germline, CDR1 is MNHEY and CDR2 SVGAGI. This CDR3 has 14 residues. Deletions cut 4 bases from V and 4 bases from J, with 13 bases between. CDR3 sequence: CASSSSWGVETQYF. The CDR3 coding sequence is TGTGCCAGCAGTTCCTCTTGGGGGGTAGAGACCCAGTACTTC.

The V gene is TRBV9, the J gene TRBJ2-1; no clear D. There are 14 residues in the CDR3. Germline loops: CDR1 SGDLS, CDR2 YYNGEE. Trimming took off 3 bases at V and 5 bases at J, with 12 bases between the two ends. CDR3 amino acids: CASSGTATNNEQFF. The DNA for the CDR3 is TGTGCCAGCAGCGGGACGGCTACAAACAATGAGCAGTTCTTC.

V and J are TRBV7-2 and TRBJ2-5, with TRBD2 as a possible D gene (5 bases). The CDR3 spans 13 residues. Germline CDR1 reads SGHTA; CDR2 reads FQGNSA. The germline V and J ends were trimmed by 8 bases and 4 bases, with 14 bases remaining between them. CDR3 loop: CASGPSGRETQYF. In DNA form, the CDR3 reads TGTGCCAGCGGACCCTCGGGGAGAGAGACCCAGTACTTC.

This rearrangement joins TRBV5-5 to TRBJ2-7; 9 bases align to TRBD1. CDR3 size: 16 residues. Germline values: CDR1 SGHKS, CDR2 YYEKEE (reference sequence). Losses at the gene ends were 0 bases for V and 2 bases for J; bases not matched to a gene: 6. The CDR3 DNA reads as TGTGCCAGCAGCTTGGCCGGGACAGGGATCCCCTACGAGCAGTACTTC. Translating it yields CASSLAGTGIPYEQYF.

The CDR3 spells CASSLDSPYEQYF. In DNA, the CDR3 is TGTGCCAGCAGCTTAGACTCCCCCTACGAGCAGTACTTC. The rearrangement links TRBV5-6 to TRBJ2-7; D remains ambiguous. CDR3 length: 13 residues. Germline lookup yields CDR1 SGHDT and CDR2 YYEEEE. With 2 bases removed from V and 2 bases from J, the gap between germline ends came to 8 bases.

V usage is TRBV28 and J usage is TRBJ2-7; D gene unclear. V shed 5 bases and J shed 0 bases, with 5 bases lying between them. The CDR3 has 12 residues. In germline, CDR1 is MDHEN, CDR2 SYDVKM. The CDR3: CASSTNSYEQYF. CDR3 sequence (DNA): TGTGCCAGCAGTACAAACTCCTACGAGCAGTACTTC. The full variable domain, its missing parts supplied by reference TRBV28 and TRBJ2-7, is DVKVTQSSRYLVKRTGEKVFLECVQDMDHENMFWYRQDPGLGLRLIYFSYDVKMKEKGDIPEGYSVSREKKERFSLILESASTNQTSMYLCASSTNSYEQYFGPGTRLTVT.

This CDR3 is CAIGTGPSSTDTQYF. The CDR3 coding sequence is TGTGCCATCGGGACAGGGCCGTCTAGCACAGATACGCAGTATTTT. This chain connects TRBV10-3 to TRBJ2-3; 9 bases line up with TRBD1. V dropped 8 bases and J dropped 0; count of bases not matched to a gene: 6. Germline CDR1 and CDR2: ENHRY and SYGVKD. The CDR3 sequence is 15 residues long.

In this sample, this clone turned up many times. This CDR3 is CASRSGRWNNEQFF. The CDR3 DNA is TGTGCCAGCAGGAGCGGGAGATGGAACAATGAGCAGTTCTTC. The chain carries TRBV28 and TRBJ2-1, with 8 bases lining up with TRBD2. The trim removed 6 bases at V and 5 bases at J, leaving 6 bases unmatched. This CDR3 has 14 residues. Germline CDR1 and CDR2: MDHEN and SYDVKM.

The V and J genes are TRBV6-5 and TRBJ2-7; 9 nucleotides align to TRBD1. This CDR3 contains 14 residues. Unmatched junction bases numbered 11, after V lost 8 bases and J lost 6 bases. Germline V gene lookup returns CDR1 MNHEY and CDR2 SVGAGI. The CDR3 protein is CASVAGTGSGEQYF. CDR3 DNA sequence: TGTGCCAGCGTTGCCGGGACAGGGAGCGGCGAGCAGTACTTC.

The table lists this clone with a few counts. The rearrangement joins TRBV5-5 to TRBJ1-1; D is undetermined. V lost 1 base and J 1 base, leaving 5 bases between the germline ends. Germline values: CDR1 SGHKS, CDR2 YYEKEE (reference sequence). The length of the CDR3 is 13 residues. The chain's CDR3 is CASSLMGNTEAFF. CDR3 bases: TGTGCCAGCAGCTTGATGGGGAACACTGAAGCTTTCTTT.

The gene calls are TRBV7-2 and TRBJ2-7, with D maybe TRBD2 (5 bases). CDR1 and CDR2 (germline): SGHTA, FQGNSA. The V gene lost 2 bases and the J gene lost 3 bases, with 11 bases spanning the gap. There are 14 residues in the CDR3. The CDR3 nucleotides read TGTGCCAGCAGCTTATACAGCGGAGACTACGAGCAGTACTTC. Amino acids: CASSLYSGDYEQYF.

J is TRBJ2-7 and V is TRBV19; D is ambiguous. This CDR3 spans 14 amino acids. The germline CDR1 and CDR2 sequences are LNHDA and SQIVND (reference sequence). Trimming shortened V by 1 base and J by 3 bases, and 10 bases separated the two germline ends. The CDR3 protein is CASSIAKGIYEQYF. The CDR3, as DNA: TGTGCCAGTAGTATAGCGAAGGGCATCTACGAGCAGTACTTC.

In this sample, this clone turned up many times. This chain links TRBV28 with TRBJ2-1, with TRBD2 matching over 14 bases. CDR3 length: 16 amino acids. The ends lost 6 bases at V and 8 bases at J; junction bases unmatched: 9. Per germline, CDR1 MDHEN and CDR2 SYDVKM. The CDR3 sequence is CASSEMGLAGDYEQFF. The CDR3 DNA reads as TGTGCCAGCAGCGAAATGGGACTAGCGGGAGACTATGAGCAGTTCTTC.

This clone occurred a few times. This chain's CDR3 is CASSLEYGRGGKNIQYF. For the CDR3, the DNA is TGTGCCAGCAGCTTAGAGTACGGGAGAGGGGGCAAAAACATTCAGTACTTC. The chain couples TRBV7-2 to TRBJ2-4, with D possibly called TRBD1 or TRBD2 (6 bases each). The germline V gene has CDR1 SGHTA and CDR2 FQGNSA. V shed 1 base and J shed 3 bases, with 16 bases lying between them. CDR3 length equals 17 residues. Full variable domain (remainder filled in from reference TRBV7-2 and TRBJ2-4): GAGVSQSPSNKVTEKGKDVELRCDPISGHTALYWYRQSLGQGLEFLIYFQGNSAPDKSGLPSDRFSAERTGGSVSTLTIQRTQQEDSAVYLCASSLEYGRGGKNIQYFGAGTRLSVL.

This clone turned up a few times. The chain combines TRBV7-2 with TRBJ2-5; D not resolved. The CDR3 has 13 residues. CDR1 and CDR2 (germline): SGHTA, FQGNSA. V was shortened by 2 bases and J by 3 bases, with 7 bases between the two germline ends. CDR3 DNA sequence: TGTGCCAGCAGCTTAACGAACAAAGAGACCCAGTACTTC. This translates into CASSLTNKETQYF.

The V gene is TRBV13, the J gene TRBJ2-5; no definite D call. V gave up 4 bases and J gave up 2 bases, with 5 bases separating them. Germline-derived CDR1 and CDR2 are PRHDT and FYEKMQ (reference sequence). The CDR3 contains 12 residues. Here the CDR3 reads CASSWAQETQYF. Written as DNA, the CDR3 is TGTGCCAGCAGCTGGGCACAAGAGACCCAGTACTTC.

The rearrangement links TRBV6-1 to TRBJ2-7; D is possibly TRBD1 or TRBD2 (5 bases each). The germline CDR1 and CDR2 sequences are MNHNS and SASEGT. Trimming pared 3 bases from V and 12 bases from J, leaving 15 bases between. This CDR3 region has 12 residues. The CDR3 sequence: CASSDLGLGTYF. CDR3 nucleotide sequence: TGTGCCAGCAGTGATCTGGGCCTCGGGACGTACTTC.

The V and J genes are TRBV28 and TRBJ2-7; 7 bases are shared with TRBD2. Germline CDR1 reads MDHEN; CDR2 reads SYDVKM. The ends lost 6 bases at V and 3 bases at J; junction bases unmatched: 11. The CDR3 is 15 amino acids. This CDR3 is CASRSASGFFYEQYF. The CDR3 DNA reads TGTGCCAGCAGGTCAGCTAGCGGATTCTTCTACGAGCAGTACTTC.